This entry lists 20 T cell receptor beta chains sequenced from one sample in a study of T-cell memory formation after mild COVID-19. TCRdb reanalysed the 5' RACE reads using MiXCR and keeps one entry per CDR3 protein. The top ten hold 20% to 25% of the sample, which has a few hundred thousand distinct CDR3 sequences, 8.5% to 9.5% seen once. The sample consisted of PBMCs or a T cell subset sorted from them (not recorded which). Receptors originate from a man aged 18 to 30 who had mild COVID-19 (a few samples of this study predate the infection). Cell type and time point are not known.

A few counts support this clonotype. V usage is TRBV28 and J usage is TRBJ1-5; maybe TRBD1 (6 bases). V lost 2 bases and J lost 7, with 21 bases in between. Germline V CDR1 and CDR2: MDHEN, SYDVKM. There are 17 residues in the CDR3. The DNA of the CDR3 is TGTGCCAGCAGTTTACCGCCCTTCCACAGGGCTGGGCAGCCCCAGCATTTT. Protein sequence: CASSLPPFHRAGQPQHF.

The chain uses TRBV14 and TRBJ1-6; D not certain. The CDR3 covers 14 residues. Germline loops: CDR1 SGHDN, CDR2 FVKESK. Trimming took off 0 bases at V and 9 bases at J, with 9 bases between the two ends. The chain's CDR3 is CASSQDLIGSPLHF. Here the CDR3 DNA reads TGTGCCAGCAGCCAAGATTTGATCGGTTCACCCCTCCACTTT.

This clonotype was recorded at least ten times. The DNA for the CDR3 is TGCAGCGTTGGATACACCCGAGAGACCCAGTACTTC. Translation gives CSVGYTRETQYF. V usage is TRBV29-1 and J usage is TRBJ2-5, with no clear D. Germline-derived CDR1 and CDR2 are SQVTM and ANQGSEA. The CDR3 runs 12 residues. Trimming shortened V by 4 bases and J by 4 bases, and 10 bases separated the two germline ends.

This clonotype was found many times. The J gene is TRBJ2-1, the V gene TRBV20-1; possible D gene TRBD1, 6 bases. Germline V CDR1 and CDR2: DFQATT, SNEGSKA (reference sequence). The CDR3 is 15 residues long. Trimming left V 0 bases short and J 3 bases short, with 12 bases between. The CDR3 DNA reads TGCAGTGCTAGAGAAGCGTACAGGGACTACAATGAGCAGTTCTTC. Protein: CSAREAYRDYNEQFF.

Only a few counts were recorded for this clonotype. This rearrangement joins TRBV12-3 or TRBV12-4 to TRBJ2-4; no reliable D call. This CDR3 contains 12 residues. Trimming stripped 5 bases from V and 6 bases from J, with 8 bases between. DNA of the CDR3: TGTGCCAGCAGTCTGGGCAGAAACATTCAGTACTTC. Amino acids: CASSLGRNIQYF.

This chain connects TRBV5-1 to TRBJ2-2; D may match TRBD1 or TRBD2 (5 bases each). CDR3 length equals 16 residues. In germline, CDR1 is SGHRS, CDR2 YFSETQ. V was shortened by 1 base and J by 4 bases, with 14 bases between the two germline ends. The CDR3 DNA sequence: TGCGCCAGCAGCTTGTACGTCGGGACCCTCACCGGGGAGCTGTTTTTT. Translating it yields CASSLYVGTLTGELFF.

The chain joins TRBV5-4 to TRBJ2-2; 8 bases align to TRBD2. With 3 bases clipped from V and 1 base from J, the junction kept 8 bases outside the gene matches. Germline V lookup: CDR1 SGHNT, CDR2 YYREEE (reference sequence). The CDR3 runs 17 residues. CDR3 protein: CASSSGGLTGNTGELFF. The CDR3 DNA sequence: TGTGCCAGCAGCTCGGGGGGGCTGACAGGGAACACCGGGGAGCTGTTTTTT.

This rearrangement joins TRBV25-1 to TRBJ1-4; D is perhaps TRBD1 (5 bases). CDR1 and CDR2 from the germline V gene are MGHDK and SYGVNS. V gave up 7 bases and J gave up 7 bases, with 10 bases separating them. The CDR3 contains 12 residues. This CDR3 reads CASTGLGEKLFF. The CDR3 nucleotides are TGTGCCAGCACAGGGTTGGGTGAAAAACTGTTTTTT.

This clonotype was counted between two and nine times. The genes are TRBV18 and TRBJ2-7; D ambiguous. Germline V gene data show CDR1 as KGHSH and CDR2 as LQKENI. V shed 5 bases and J shed 3 bases, with 11 bases lying between them. This CDR3 is 13 amino acids long. The DNA for the CDR3 is TGTGCCAGCTCAGGGTCAGAACTCTACGAGCAGTACTTC. Protein: CASSGSELYEQYF.

A few counts support this clonotype. The rearrangement uses TRBV20-1 and TRBJ2-7, with 10 nucleotides matching TRBD2. J lost 5 bases, V lost 5 bases, and 6 bases had no gene match. There are 13 residues in the CDR3. Germline CDR1 reads DFQATT; CDR2 reads SNEGSKA (reference sequence). DNA of the CDR3: TGCAGTGCTGTTAGCGGGGGGAAACACGAGCAGTACTTC. Its protein product is CSAVSGGKHEQYF.

The rearrangement links TRBV6-2 or TRBV6-3 to TRBJ2-1, with 8 bases identical to TRBD2. The CDR3 is 18 residues long. V lost 0 bases and J lost 9; bases outside the gene matches: 16. Germline CDR1 reads MNHEY; CDR2 reads SVGEGT. CDR3 sequence reads: CASSYSRFGSLAGTEQFF. Written as DNA, the CDR3 is TGTGCCAGCAGTTACTCGAGGTTCGGTTCCCTAGCGGGTACTGAGCAGTTCTTC.

The chain has TRBV4-2 and TRBJ2-1; TRBD2 is a possible D gene (6 bases). Looked up from germline, CDR1 is LGHNA and CDR2 is YNFKEQ. This CDR3 has 15 residues. V lost 1 base, J lost 6 bases, and 13 bases lay in between. The CDR3 region is CASSQGLLGGNEQFF. The CDR3 bases are TGTGCCAGCAGCCAAGGCCTCCTCGGGGGCAATGAGCAGTTCTTC.

The chain employs TRBV20-1 and TRBJ2-1; TRBD2 agrees at 10 bases. Germline assignment: CDR1 DFQATT and CDR2 SNEGSKA (reference sequence). This CDR3 comprises 15 residues. With 3 bases clipped from V and 3 bases from J, the junction kept 5 bases outside the gene matches. The CDR3 bases are TGCAGTGCTAGTTACAGCGGGGGGGTCTACAATGAGCAGTTCTTC. This sequence encodes CSASYSGGVYNEQFF.

This clonotype was recorded a few times. The chain recombines TRBV14 with TRBJ1-2; D gene uncertain. Germline loops: CDR1 SGHDN, CDR2 FVKESK. The CDR3 runs to 14 residues. V shed 5 bases and J shed 0 bases, with 10 bases lying between them. CDR3 DNA sequence: TGTGCCAGCAGCAAATGGACCGCTAACTATGGCTACACCTTC. It translates to CASSKWTANYGYTF.

The chain has TRBV15 and TRBJ2-1; D possibly matches TRBD1 or TRBD2 (5 bases each). V lost 5 bases to trimming and J lost 8 bases, with 22 bases between them. This CDR3 has 16 residues. Germline V gives CDR1 LNHNV, CDR2 YYDKDF (reference sequence). CDR3 sequence (DNA): TGTGCCACCAGCGACAGCTCACCTGGGGGTAGGGATGAGCAGTTCTTC. It encodes CATSDSSPGGRDEQFF.

In its sample, this clonotype was seen many times. This chain connects TRBV10-3 to TRBJ2-3; D perhaps matches TRBD2 (6 bases). The CDR3 extends over 15 amino acids. Germline CDR1 is ENHRY and CDR2 is SYGVKD. Trimming removed 7 bases from V and 2 bases from J, with 16 bases in between. The CDR3 nucleotides are TGTGCCATCAAGGGTAGACTAGAGTTCACAGATACGCAGTATTTT. Translating it yields CAIKGRLEFTDTQYF.

V gene TRBV28 combines with J gene TRBJ2-5; TRBD2 matches at 15 bases. The CDR3 covers 17 residues. V lost 2 bases to trimming and J lost 5 bases; unmatched junction nucleotides: 6. The germline V gene encodes CDR1 MDHEN and CDR2 SYDVKM. The DNA for the CDR3 is TGTGCCAGCAGTTTAGGACTAGCGGGGGGGCTACGGGAGACCCAGTACTTC. It encodes CASSLGLAGGLRETQYF.

The sample holds a few counts of this clonotype. This chain joins TRBV15 and TRBJ2-4, with D possibly being TRBD2 (7 bases). The germline gives CDR1 LNHNV, CDR2 YYDKDF (reference sequence). The CDR3 contains 14 residues. Trimming cost V 0 bases and J 10 bases, with 13 bases left between them. CDR3 amino acids: CATSRDGGGAIQYF. For the CDR3, the DNA is TGTGCCACCAGCAGAGATGGAGGGGGGGCGATTCAGTACTTC.

In its sample, this clonotype was seen a few times. The rearrangement joins TRBV4-2 to TRBJ2-3; D unclear. The ends were cut back, 0 bases at V and 5 bases at J, with 12 bases in the middle. CDR3 length: 15 amino acids. Per germline, CDR1 LGHNA and CDR2 YNFKEQ. DNA of the CDR3: TGTGCCAGCAGCCAAGATTTCAGGATGGGAGATACGCAGTATTTT. Protein: CASSQDFRMGDTQYF.

This clonotype has a count of ten or more. The rearrangement joins TRBV5-1 to TRBJ1-2; no firm D call. Germline loops: CDR1 SGHRS, CDR2 YFSETQ. The V gene lost 1 base and the J gene lost 6 bases, with 13 bases spanning the gap. CDR3 length equals 14 residues. Written as DNA, the CDR3 is TGCGCCAGCAGCTTGTTAGACACGGCCCATGGCTACACCTTC. Residues: CASSLLDTAHGYTF.